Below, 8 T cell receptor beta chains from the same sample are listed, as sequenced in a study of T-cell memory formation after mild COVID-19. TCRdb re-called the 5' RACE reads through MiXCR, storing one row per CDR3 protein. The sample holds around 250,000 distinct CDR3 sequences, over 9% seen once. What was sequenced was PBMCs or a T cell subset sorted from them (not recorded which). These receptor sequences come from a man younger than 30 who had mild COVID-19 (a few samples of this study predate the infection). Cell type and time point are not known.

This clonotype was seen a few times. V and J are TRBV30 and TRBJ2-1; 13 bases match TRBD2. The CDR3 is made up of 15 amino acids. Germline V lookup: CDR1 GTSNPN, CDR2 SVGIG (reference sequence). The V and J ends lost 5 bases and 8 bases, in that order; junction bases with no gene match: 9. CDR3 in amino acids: CAWHLTSGGLHEQFF. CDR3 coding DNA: TGTGCCTGGCATCTGACTAGCGGGGGGCTTCATGAGCAGTTCTTC.

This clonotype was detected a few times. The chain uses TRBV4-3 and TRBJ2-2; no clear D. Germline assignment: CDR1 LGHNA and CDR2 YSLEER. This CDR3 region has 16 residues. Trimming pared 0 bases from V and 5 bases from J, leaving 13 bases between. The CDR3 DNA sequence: TGCGCCAGCAGCCAAGATCCGGCAGGAGAAACCGGGGAGCTGTTTTTT. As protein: CASSQDPAGETGELFF.

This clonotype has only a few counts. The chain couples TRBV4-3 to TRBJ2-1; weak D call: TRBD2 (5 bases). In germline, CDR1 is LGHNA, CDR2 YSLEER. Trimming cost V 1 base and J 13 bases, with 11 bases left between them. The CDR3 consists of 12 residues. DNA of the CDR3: TGCGCCAGCAGCCAAGCCGGGGTCAAACAGTTCTTC. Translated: CASSQAGVKQFF.

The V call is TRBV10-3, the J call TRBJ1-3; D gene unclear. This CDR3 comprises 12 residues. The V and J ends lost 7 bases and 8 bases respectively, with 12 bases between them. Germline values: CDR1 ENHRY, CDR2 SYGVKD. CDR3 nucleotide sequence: TGTGCCATCACCGATTGGGGAGACACCATATATTTT. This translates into CAITDWGDTIYF.

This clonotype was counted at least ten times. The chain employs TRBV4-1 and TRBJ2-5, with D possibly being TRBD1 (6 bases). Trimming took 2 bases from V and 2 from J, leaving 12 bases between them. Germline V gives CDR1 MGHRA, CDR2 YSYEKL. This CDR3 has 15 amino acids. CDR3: CASSQSQGLQETQYF. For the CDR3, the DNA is TGCGCCAGCAGCCAATCCCAGGGGTTACAAGAGACCCAGTACTTC.

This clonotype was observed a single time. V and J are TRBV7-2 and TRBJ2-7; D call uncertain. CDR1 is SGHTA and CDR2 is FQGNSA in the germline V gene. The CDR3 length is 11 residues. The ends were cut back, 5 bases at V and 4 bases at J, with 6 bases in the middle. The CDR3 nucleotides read TGTGCCAGCAGCCTCCAATACGAGCAGTACTTC. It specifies CASSLQYEQYF.

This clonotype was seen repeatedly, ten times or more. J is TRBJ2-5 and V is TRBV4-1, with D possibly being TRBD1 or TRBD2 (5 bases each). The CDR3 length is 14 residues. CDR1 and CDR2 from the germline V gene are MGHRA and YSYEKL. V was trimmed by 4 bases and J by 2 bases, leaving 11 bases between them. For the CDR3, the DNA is TGCGCCAGCAGCCCCCCGGGGCATCAAGAGACCCAGTACTTC. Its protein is CASSPPGHQETQYF.

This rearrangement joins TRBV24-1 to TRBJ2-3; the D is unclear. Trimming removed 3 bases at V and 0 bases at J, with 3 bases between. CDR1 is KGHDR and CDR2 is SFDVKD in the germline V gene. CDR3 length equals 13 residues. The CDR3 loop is CATSDPSTDTQYF. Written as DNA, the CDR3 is TGTGCCACCAGTGATCCTAGCACAGATACGCAGTATTTT.